The T cell receptor beta chain under discussion was sequenced for a study of T cell repertoires in ileal Crohn's disease. Regarding this clone: Its cognate antigen is unknown.

Documented time point: inflamed ileum from the surgical specimen. Patients were adults with ileal or ileocolonic Crohn's disease needing resection. The study, taken as a whole, reports: Every patient over 26.8% clonality showed endoscopic recurrence.

Assay used: immunoSEQ multiplex PCR; TCRdb lists only in-frame clones, some missing. The top ten clones hold around 9.5% of a sample with about 11,000 clones, roughly 87% of them seen once. The sequenced material came from ileal tissue. This TCR was sampled from an adult with Crohn's disease.

Here the CDR3 DNA reads TGCGCCAGCACCACCCCCTTGGGGAATGAGCAGTTCTTC. Amino acids: CASTTPLGNEQFF. V is TRBV5-1 and J is TRBJ2-1; D uncertain. Germline V lookup: CDR1 SGHRS, CDR2 YFSETQ. This CDR3 contains 13 residues. Trimming removed 6 bases at V and 7 bases at J, with 14 bases between.